These 17 T cell receptor beta chains came from one sample sequenced in a study of T cell responses to AZD1222 COVID-19 vaccine. Data came from immunoSEQ multiplex PCR; TCRdb stores just in-frame clones and leaves some out. The profile shows roughly 120,000 clones, roughly nine tenths of them singletons. The starting material was peripheral blood, obtained on day 0 of AZD1222 vaccination. These receptors originate from an adult in good health.

This clone has only one observation. This chain joins TRBV27 and TRBJ1-5; D unclear. Germline CDR1 MNHEY, CDR2 SMNVEV (reference sequence). Trimming removed 5 bases at V and 0 bases at J, with 11 bases between. The CDR3 spans 15 residues. The CDR3 loop is CASSPRSNSNQPQHF. The CDR3 DNA is TGTGCCAGCAGTCCCCGGAGTAATAGCAATCAGCCCCAGCATTTT.

On this clone itself: The sample contains more than one DNA sequence encoding this CDR3. The chain carries TRBV29-1 and TRBJ1-5, with D perhaps matching TRBD1 (6 bases). Trimming stripped 4 bases from V and 4 bases from J, with 8 bases between. Germline CDR1 reads SQVTM; CDR2 reads ANQGSEA. The CDR3 runs 12 residues. CDR3 nucleotide sequence: TGCAGCGTTGGGGGGCGGAATCAGCCCCAGCATTTT. Protein: CSVGGRNQPQHF. Looking up the rest from reference TRBV29-1 and TRBJ1-5 gives the full variable domain: SAVISQKPSRDICQRGTSLTIQCQVDSQVTMMFWYRQQPGQSLTLIATANQGSEATYESGFVIDKFPISRPNLTFSTLTVSNMSPEDSSIYLCSVGGRNQPQHFGDGTRLSIL.

V usage is TRBV5-1 and J usage is TRBJ2-6; no clear D. V was trimmed by 0 bases and J by 0 bases, leaving 4 bases between them. The germline V gene encodes CDR1 SGHRS and CDR2 YFSETQ. CDR3 size: 15 residues. The DNA for the CDR3 is TGCGCCAGCAGCTTGGAGGGCTCTGGGGCCAACGTCCTGACTTTC. It specifies CASSLEGSGANVLTF.

This clone was counted once. The chain has TRBV6-1 and TRBJ2-3; D possibly matches TRBD1 or TRBD2 (5 bases each). The CDR3 has 14 residues. Germline V gene lookup returns CDR1 MNHNS and CDR2 SASEGT. Deletions cut 1 base from V and 6 bases from J, with 11 bases between. CDR3 in amino acids: CASSEEGSVDTQYF. CDR3 coding DNA: TGTGCCAGCAGTGAAGAGGGGAGCGTCGATACGCAGTATTTT.

This clone turned up a few times. CDR3 amino acids: CASSLGGRLAANTGELFF. CDR3 nucleotides: TGTGCCAGCAGCTTAGGAGGGCGACTAGCGGCTAACACCGGGGAGCTGTTTTTT. This chain joins TRBV7-2 and TRBJ2-2, with 9 bases lining up with TRBD2. Losses at the gene ends were 1 base for V and 2 bases for J; bases not matched to a gene: 8. Looked up from germline, CDR1 is SGHTA and CDR2 is FQGNSA. CDR3 length: 18 amino acids.

The chain recombines TRBV11-2 with TRBJ2-2, with TRBD2 matching 7 bases. The CDR3 loop spans 13 amino acids. Germline V gives CDR1 SGHAT, CDR2 FQNNGV. Unmatched junction bases numbered 7, after V lost 8 bases and J lost 7 bases. This CDR3 reads CASCTSVVGELFF. In DNA, the CDR3 is TGTGCCAGCTGTACTAGCGTAGTCGGGGAGCTGTTTTTT. The full variable domain, rest sourced from reference TRBV11-2 and TRBJ2-2, is EAGVAQSPRYKIIEKRQSVAFWCNPISGHATLYWYQQILGQGPKLLIQFQNNGVVDDSQLPKDRFSAERLKGVDSTLKIQPAKLEDSAVYLCASCTSVVGELFFGEGSRLTVL.

J is TRBJ2-2 and V is TRBV5-1; perhaps D is TRBD1 or TRBD2 (5 bases each). From germline, CDR1 is SGHRS and CDR2 YFSETQ. There are 16 residues in the CDR3. Trimming removed 3 bases from V and 7 bases from J, with 19 bases in between. CDR3 residues: CASSYEPGRPLGELFF. In DNA form, the CDR3 reads TGCGCCAGCAGCTACGAGCCGGGGCGCCCCCTCGGGGAGCTGTTTTTT.

This sequence joins TRBV11-2 and TRBJ2-1; D assignment may be TRBD1 or TRBD2 (6 bases each). Trimming removed 1 base at V and 5 bases at J, with 24 bases between. The V gene's germline CDR1 is SGHAT and CDR2 FQNNGV. CDR3 length: 19 amino acids. The CDR3 region is CASSLGPGRRGGQDNEQFF. Here the CDR3 DNA reads TGTGCCAGCAGCTTAGGACCGGGACGGCGAGGGGGGCAGGACAATGAGCAGTTCTTC.

This chain links TRBV28 with TRBJ2-7; D not resolved. CDR3 size: 11 residues. V was trimmed by 2 bases and J by 3 bases, leaving 2 bases between them. Germline CDR1 MDHEN, CDR2 SYDVKM. The CDR3 region has the DNA TGTGCCAGCAGTTTACTCTACGAGCAGTACTTC. Translating gives CASSLLYEQYF. Drawing the rest from reference TRBV28 and TRBJ2-7, the complete variable domain is DVKVTQSSRYLVKRTGEKVFLECVQDMDHENMFWYRQDPGLGLRLIYFSYDVKMKEKGDIPEGYSVSREKKERFSLILESASTNQTSMYLCASSLLYEQYFGPGTRLTVT.

On this clone: One end of the junction does not line up with germline, which may come from a read error. The rearrangement links TRBV27 to TRBJ2-5; D might be TRBD2 (6 bases). Germline values: CDR1 MNHEY, CDR2 SMNVEV (reference sequence). The CDR3 covers 15 residues. The CDR3 nucleotides read TGTGCCAGCCGTTTGACTAGAGGGGCGAGAGAGACCCAGTACTTC. Residues: CASRLTRGARETQYF.

As regards this clone: Within the sample, other DNA sequences also encode this same CDR3. The chain has TRBV3-1 (or the pseudogene TRBV3-2) and TRBJ2-2; 7 bases map to TRBD2. The CDR3 runs to 13 residues. Trimming cost V 3 bases and J 6 bases; bases outside gene matches: 1. The germline CDR1 and CDR2 sequences are LGHDT and YNNKEL (reference sequence). CDR3: CASSHSGAGELFF. CDR3 bases: TGTGCCAGCAGCCACAGCGGGGCCGGGGAGCTGTTTTTT.

The J gene is TRBJ2-3, the V gene TRBV19, with TRBD2 identical over 10 bases. In germline, CDR1 is LNHDA, CDR2 SQIVND (reference sequence). The CDR3 contains 17 residues. V lost 5 bases to trimming and J lost 0 bases; unmatched junction nucleotides: 8. CDR3 loop: CASSRGLAEISTDTQYF. DNA for the CDR3: TGTGCCAGTAGTCGAGGACTAGCGGAAATTAGCACAGATACGCAGTATTTT.

The chain carries TRBV6-5 and TRBJ1-3; D is perhaps TRBD1 (6 bases). From germline, CDR1 is MNHEY and CDR2 SVGAGI. The V and J ends lost 2 bases and 3 bases respectively, with 11 bases between them. The CDR3 is 15 residues long. This chain's CDR3 is CASSYGRGDGNTIYF. The CDR3 region has the DNA TGTGCCAGCAGTTACGGCAGGGGCGATGGAAACACCATATATTTT.

The V gene is TRBV7-3, the J gene TRBJ2-5; D is possibly TRBD1 (6 bases). CDR1 SGHTA and CDR2 FQGTGA come from the germline V gene. The length of the CDR3 is 15 residues. The V and J ends lost 6 bases and 5 bases respectively, with 19 bases between them. In nucleotides, the CDR3 is TGTGCCAGCAGACCCGCCCAGGGGCTTGGGGAGACCCAGTACTTC. Amino acids: CASRPAQGLGETQYF.

V gene TRBV30 combines with J gene TRBJ2-3; D is perhaps TRBD1 or TRBD2 (5 bases each). There are 15 residues in the CDR3. V gave up 0 bases and J gave up 8 bases, with 18 bases separating them. Germline V gene data show CDR1 as GTSNPN and CDR2 as SVGIG (reference sequence). The DNA for the CDR3 is TGTGCCTGGAGTGTAGTAGACTCCCTGAGGGGTACGCAGTATTTT. It specifies CAWSVVDSLRGTQYF.

This chain links TRBV28 with TRBJ1-2; TRBD1 is a possible D gene (5 bases). Germline V gives CDR1 MDHEN, CDR2 SYDVKM. V lost 5 bases, J lost 8 bases, and 21 bases lay in between. The CDR3 sequence is 15 residues long. CDR3 nucleotides: TGTGCCAGCAGTAAGGGAGGGACCTTCATGGGCGGCTACACCTTC. It codes for CASSKGGTFMGGYTF.

The chain carries TRBV5-4 and TRBJ1-1; possible D gene TRBD1, 5 bases. CDR3 length: 14 amino acids. The V end was cut by 3 bases, the J end by 4 bases, with 13 bases between. Germline loops: CDR1 SGHNT, CDR2 YYREEE (reference sequence). The CDR3 here is CASSSQGPGTEAFF. The CDR3 DNA reads as TGTGCCAGCAGCTCGCAGGGCCCGGGCACTGAAGCTTTCTTT. Filled out from reference TRBV5-4 and TRBJ1-1, the complete variable domain reads ETGVTQSPTHLIKTRGQQVTLRCSSQSGHNTVSWYQQALGQGPQFIFQYYREEENGRGNFPPRFSGLQFPNYSSELNVNALELDDSALYLCASSSQGPGTEAFFGQGTRLTVV.